The rows below give T cell receptor beta chains drawn from one sample of a study of blood T cell repertoires in COVID-19. Produced via immunoSEQ multiplex PCR; TCRdb's table is partial and in-frame only. The sample has hundreds of thousands of clones; around 91% are singletons. Sequences were obtained from peripheral blood. These TCRs come from a woman in her late teens or twenties who had recovered from COVID-19. CDR3s include the opening cysteine and the closing phenylalanine or tryptophan. The order of the fields is J gene, V gene, CDR3 protein.

J: TRBJ2-1
V: TRBV4-3
CDR3: CASSQEVRGLANEQFF

J: TRBJ1-6
V: TRBV11-3
CDR3: CASSRRDSENSPLHF

J: TRBJ2-1
V: TRBV4-3
CDR3: CASSRDLGDEQFF

J: TRBJ2-1
V: TRBV10-3
CDR3: CAIRAWTSGVTAYNEQFF

J: TRBJ1-1
V: TRBV18
CDR3: CASSPGGGNTEAFF

J: TRBJ2-3
V: TRBV30
CDR3: CAWSVALAGGNTQYF

J: TRBJ1-1
V: TRBV7-9
CDR3: CASSSQWRKTENTEAFF

J: TRBJ1-1
V: TRBV10-3
CDR3: CAITGDPAGGGSNTEAFF

J: TRBJ2-1
V: TRBV18
CDR3: CASSPGLLDNEQFF

J: TRBJ2-1
V: TRBV2
CDR3: CASSERRTEQFF

J: TRBJ1-2
V: TRBV5-1
CDR3: CASSLVQGGYTF

J: TRBJ1-4
V: TRBV18
CDR3: CASFGTAEEKLFF

J: TRBJ1-1
V: TRBV18
CDR3: CASSPSGQGVNTEAFF

J: TRBJ2-2
V: TRBV11-3
CDR3: CASTLGLAGVGELFF

J: TRBJ2-1
V: TRBV3-1/TRBV3-2
CDR3: CASSQPTPSRQFF

J: TRBJ1-1
V: TRBV21-1
CDR3: CASSIGDRIFGGTLTEAFF

J: TRBJ2-1
V: TRBV3-1/TRBV3-2
CDR3: CASRGTSGSVEQFF

J: TRBJ1-2
V: TRBV25-1
CDR3: CASSDRRTGERYGYTF

J: TRBJ1-2
V: TRBV9
CDR3: CASSPGQHNYGYTF

J: TRBJ1-4
V: TRBV10-3
CDR3: CAIGGQSNEKLFF

J: TRBJ2-3
V: TRBV7-2
CDR3: CASSQTTSSSDTQYF

J: TRBJ1-6
V: TRBV10-3
CDR3: CAISGQGGQNSPLHF

J: TRBJ2-3
V: TRBV21-1
CDR3: CASSTGTSGIKNIDTQYF

J: TRBJ1-5
V: TRBV6-5
CDR3: CASSFRQGGNQPQHF

J: TRBJ1-1
V: TRBV7-6
CDR3: CASSPLGRNTEAFF

J: TRBJ2-1
V: TRBV11-2
CDR3: CASSPYRGRYNEQFF

J: TRBJ2-5
V: TRBV6-5
CDR3: CASTGLDQETQYF

J: TRBJ1-5
V: TRBV6-6
CDR3: CASSYSIQSNQPQHF

J: TRBJ1-2
V: TRBV7-9
CDR3: CASSPTSTVNYGYTF

J: TRBJ1-3
V: TRBV18
CDR3: CASSRQNSGNTIYF

J: TRBJ1-5
V: TRBV6-5
CDR3: CASRDRDNQPQHF